The source of this TCR beta chain is a study of response to subunit inactivated influenza vaccine. Whole-study findings and limits: Few new T cells, the authors suggested, are recruited by each seasonal influenza vaccination.

In its sample, this clonotype was seen a few times. Its antigen is undetermined. TCRdb processed the RT-PCR reads anew with MiXCR; each CDR3 protein has one entry. This sample has 600,000 to 850,000 distinct CDR3 sequences; around 13% occur once, and the top ten carry 7.5% to 8%. J lost 7 bases, V lost 0 bases, and 8 bases had no gene match. Germline values: CDR1 SEHNR, CDR2 FQNEAQ (reference sequence). The CDR3 is 16 amino acids. This specimen consisted of PBMCs from blood, obtained around 14 days before vaccination. The V call is TRBV7-9, the J call TRBJ1-1; 10 positions agree with TRBD1. The TCR originated in a man aged 50-59 years who received an inactivated influenza vaccine. This chain's CDR3 is CASSLAIRDRGIEAFF. In nucleotides, the CDR3 is TGTGCCAGCAGCTTAGCCATCCGGGACAGGGGCATTGAAGCTTTCTTT. The full variable domain, rest sourced from reference TRBV7-9 and TRBJ1-1, is DTGVSQNPRHKITKRGQNVTFRCDPISEHNRLYWYRQTLGQGPEFLTYFQNEAQLEKSRLLSDRFSAERPKGSFSTLEIQRTEQGDSAMYLCASSLAIRDRGIEAFFGQGTRLTVV.